This T cell receptor (beta chain) was documented in a study of blood T cell repertoires in COVID-19. Study information: Sample material is recorded as cDNA or gDNA derived from T cells, B-cell-depleted T cells, or PBMCs.

Data came from immunoSEQ multiplex PCR; TCRdb stores just in-frame clones and leaves some out. The data show approximately 210,000 clones, approximately 91% seen once. The CDR3 consists of 16 residues. CDR1 is SGHNT and CDR2 is YENEEA in the germline V gene. Trimming removed 5 bases from V and 7 bases from J; junction bases left unmatched: 9. This clonotype was sampled from a man aged 40-49 years with acute or convalescent COVID-19. The chain couples TRBV11-3 to TRBJ2-1, with TRBD2 identical over 12 bases. The sample was peripheral blood. The CDR3 DNA reads as TGTGCCAGCAGCACCCTAGCTAGCGGGGGGGGTAATGAGCAGTTCTTC. As protein: CASSTLASGGGNEQFF.